These T cell receptor beta chains were read from a single sample in a study of blood T cell repertoires in COVID-19. Generated by immunoSEQ multiplex PCR, the TCRdb table keeps only in-frame clones and is missing some. The sample holds about 98,000 clones, about 78% seen once. Sequenced input: peripheral blood. These receptors were collected from a man aged 60 to 75 with active or convalescent COVID-19. Both conserved end residues are part of each CDR3. Each record gives: clone size, V gene, J gene, D gene, CDR3 protein, CDR3 DNA. The D gene is left open where the match is weak. Not all rows give a size; the values are once, few, many and, for expanded clones, a class.

NA	TRBV5-4	TRBJ1-1	NA	CASRSDFLAGTEAFF	TGTGCCAGCAGGTCGGACTTCCTCGCGGGCACTGAAGCTTTCTTT
NA	TRBV18	TRBJ2-7	TRBD2	CASSPPIREGRYEQYF	TGTGCCAGCTCACCACCGATCCGGGAGGGCCGGTACGAGCAGTACTTC
NA	TRBV7-9	TRBJ2-7	TRBD1	CASSLGQVEQYF	TGTGCCAGCAGCCTAGGACAGGTCGAGCAGTACTTC
NA	TRBV7-2	TRBJ2-1	TRBD1	CASGTGTYNEQFF	TGTGCCAGCGGGACAGGGACCTACAATGAGCAGTTCTTC
NA	TRBV5-1	TRBJ2-6	NA	CASSRREGAGANVLTF	TGCGCCAGCAGCCGTCGAGAGGGAGCTGGGGCCAACGTCCTGACTTTC
NA	TRBV12-3/TRBV12-4	TRBJ2-2	NA	CASSGLNTGELFF	TGTGCCAGCAGTGGACTGAACACCGGGGAGCTGTTTTTT
NA	TRBV28	TRBJ2-7	NA	CASTSFSYEQYF	TGTGCCAGCACGAGCTTCTCCTACGAGCAGTACTTC
NA	TRBV13	TRBJ2-3	TRBD2	CASSLSGRAATDTQYF	TGTGCCAGCAGCCTTAGCGGGAGGGCCGCCACAGATACGCAGTATTTT
NA	TRBV7-3	TRBJ2-1	TRBD2	CASSLGSTSGPYNEQFF	TGTGCCAGCAGCTTAGGCTCTACTAGCGGCCCCTACAATGAGCAGTTCTTC
NA	TRBV5-1	TRBJ2-7	TRBD1	CASSSGQGAREQYF	TGCGCCAGCAGCTCGGGACAGGGGGCTAGGGAGCAGTACTTC
NA	TRBV19	TRBJ1-4	NA	CASSIQVNEKLFF	TGTGCCAGTAGTATCCAGGTTAATGAAAAACTGTTTTTT
NA	TRBV24-1	TRBJ2-1	TRBD1	CATSDLTTGKQFF	TGTGCCACCAGTGATTTGACGACAGGGAAGCAGTTCTTC
NA	TRBV19	TRBJ2-1	TRBD2	CASSIAGGSYNEQFF	TGTGCCAGTAGTATAGCGGGAGGGTCCTACAATGAGCAGTTCTTC
NA	TRBV28	TRBJ2-3	NA	CASTRTGARQDTQYF	TGTGCCAGCACCCGAACGGGAGCGAGGCAAGATACGCAGTATTTT
once	TRBV19	TRBJ1-2	TRBD1	CASSDRGLSGYTF	TGTGCCAGCTCGGACAGGGGGCTAAGTGGCTACACCTTC
NA	TRBV27	TRBJ2-2	TRBD1	CASMGQRSNTGELFF	TGTGCCAGCATGGGACAGAGATCGAACACCGGGGAGCTGTTTTTT
NA	TRBV10-3	TRBJ2-1	NA	CAISESLASEGEQFF	TGTGCCATCAGTGAGTCGTTGGCTAGTGAGGGTGAGCAGTTCTTC
NA	TRBV9	TRBJ2-5	TRBD2	CASSALAGAQETQYF	TGTGCCAGCAGCGCTCTAGCGGGAGCCCAAGAGACCCAGTACTTC
once	TRBV28	TRBJ2-2	TRBD2	CASSPSSGRGTGELFF	TGTGCCAGCAGCCCCTCTAGCGGGAGGGGAACCGGGGAGCTGTTTTTT
NA	TRBV2	TRBJ1-5	TRBD1	CASSERRGDQPQHF	TGTGCCAGCAGTGAACGCAGGGGGGATCAGCCCCAGCATTTT
NA	TRBV7-6	TRBJ1-3	TRBD1	CASSPGTVSGNTIYF	TGTGCCAGCAGCCCCGGGACAGTCTCTGGAAACACCATATATTTT
NA	TRBV7-9	TRBJ1-2	NA	CASSLGIVVAGYTF	TGTGCCAGCAGCTTAGGGATCGTCGTAGCTGGCTACACCTTC
NA	TRBV6-5	TRBJ1-2	NA	CASRSGNSYGYTF	TGTGCCAGCAGGTCCGGCAACAGCTATGGCTACACCTTC
NA	TRBV2	TRBJ2-1	NA	CASSEREPTYNEQFF	TGTGCCAGCAGTGAAAGAGAACCAACCTACAATGAGCAGTTCTTC
NA	TRBV7-9	TRBJ2-7	NA	CASSFSFGGPKSYEQYF	TGTGCCAGCAGCTTTAGCTTCGGGGGGCCTAAGTCCTACGAGCAGTACTTC
few	TRBV5-8	TRBJ2-3	NA	CASSFSGLWDTQYF	TGTGCCAGCAGCTTTTCGGGACTCTGGGATACGCAGTATTTT
NA	TRBV5-4	TRBJ2-1	TRBD2	CASSFTGTSRYNEQFF	TGTGCCAGCAGCTTCACCGGGACTAGCCGCTACAATGAGCAGTTCTTC
NA	TRBV6-5	TRBJ2-6	TRBD2	CASWEGSGANVLTF	TGTGCCAGCTGGGAGGGTTCTGGGGCCAACGTCCTGACTTTC
NA	TRBV11-2	TRBJ2-1	TRBD2	CASSARLAGGDNEQFF	TGTGCCAGCAGCGCCCGACTAGCGGGAGGGGACAATGAGCAGTTCTTC
NA	TRBV11-2	TRBJ1-2	NA	CASSLDLTAWGYTF	TGTGCCAGCAGCTTAGATCTAACAGCCTGGGGCTACACCTTC
few	TRBV7-2	TRBJ2-3	TRBD2	CASSLFASGSLYTQYF	TGTGCCAGCAGCTTATTCGCTAGCGGGAGTTTATATACGCAGTATTTT
NA	TRBV7-2	TRBJ2-1	TRBD2	CASSLGTSGRRLGNEQFF	TGTGCCAGCAGCCTCGGGACTAGCGGGAGACGTTTGGGTAATGAGCAGTTCTTC
few	TRBV7-3	TRBJ2-7	NA	CASSLTATGDYEQYF	TGTGCCAGCAGCTTAACTGCGACGGGAGATTACGAGCAGTACTTC
NA	TRBV18	TRBJ2-7	TRBD2	CASSPSLGSGRNEQYF	TGTGCCAGCTCACCGAGCTTGGGGAGCGGGAGAAACGAGCAGTACTTC
NA	TRBV10-1	TRBJ2-1	TRBD2	CASSGSSYNEQFF	TGCGCCTCCAGCGGGAGCTCCTACAATGAGCAGTTCTTC
NA	TRBV18	TRBJ2-2	TRBD2	CASSPRLAGGPGELFF	TGTGCCAGCTCACCAAGACTAGCGGGAGGCCCCGGGGAGCTGTTTTTT
NA	TRBV4-1	TRBJ2-2	TRBD2	CASSQDRGGSGGELFF	TGCGCCAGCAGCCAAGATCGCGGGGGAAGTGGCGGGGAGCTGTTTTTT
NA	TRBV6-1	TRBJ2-1	TRBD2	CASSALAGGPVNEQFF	TGTGCCAGCAGTGCACTAGCGGGAGGGCCGGTCAATGAGCAGTTCTTC
NA	TRBV19	TRBJ2-2	TRBD1	CASSRDRGPANTGELFF	TGTGCCAGTAGCCGGGACAGGGGACCGGCGAACACCGGGGAGCTGTTTTTT
once	TRBV18	TRBJ2-7	NA	CASSPTTDHEQYF	TGTGCCAGCTCACCAACGACAGACCACGAGCAGTACTTC
NA	TRBV4-1	TRBJ2-3	TRBD2	CASSPRLAGGFTDTQYF	TGCGCCAGCAGCCCCCGACTAGCGGGGGGATTCACAGATACGCAGTATTTT
NA	TRBV5-6	TRBJ2-1	TRBD2	CASSSTSGTGAYNEQFF	TGTGCCAGCAGCTCGACTAGCGGGACCGGAGCCTACAATGAGCAGTTCTTC
few	TRBV27	TRBJ1-5	NA	CASSPGVSNQPQHF	TGTGCCAGCAGCCCAGGGGTTAGCAATCAGCCCCAGCATTTT
NA	TRBV6-5	TRBJ2-7	NA	CASSFGSAPYEQYF	TGTGCCAGCAGTTTCGGGAGTGCTCCCTACGAGCAGTACTTC
NA	TRBV5-4	TRBJ1-1	NA	CASSGGGNTEAFF	TGTGCCAGCAGTGGGGGGGGGAACACTGAAGCTTTCTTT
NA	TRBV24-1	TRBJ2-2	TRBD1	CATSDPAGTGKWTGELFF	TGTGCCACCAGTGATCCAGCCGGGACAGGGAAATGGACCGGGGAGCTGTTTTTT